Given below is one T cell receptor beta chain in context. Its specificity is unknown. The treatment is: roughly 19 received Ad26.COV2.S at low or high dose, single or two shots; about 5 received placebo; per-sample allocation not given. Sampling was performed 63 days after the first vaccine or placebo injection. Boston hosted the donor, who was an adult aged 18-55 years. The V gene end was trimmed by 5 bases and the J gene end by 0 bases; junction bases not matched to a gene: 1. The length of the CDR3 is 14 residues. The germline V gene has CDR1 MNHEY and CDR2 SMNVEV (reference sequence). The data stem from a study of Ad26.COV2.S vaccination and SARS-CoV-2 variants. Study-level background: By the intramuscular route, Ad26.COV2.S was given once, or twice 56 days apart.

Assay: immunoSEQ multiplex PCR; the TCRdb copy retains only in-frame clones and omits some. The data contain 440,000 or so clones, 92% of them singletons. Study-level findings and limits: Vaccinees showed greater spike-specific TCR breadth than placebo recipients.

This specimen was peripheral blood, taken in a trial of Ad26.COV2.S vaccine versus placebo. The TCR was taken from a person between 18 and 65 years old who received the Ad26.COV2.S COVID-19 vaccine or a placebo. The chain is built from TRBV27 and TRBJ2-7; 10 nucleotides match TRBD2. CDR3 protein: CASSQRGGSYEQYF. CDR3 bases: TGTGCCAGCAGTCAGCGGGGGGGCTCCTACGAGCAGTACTTC.